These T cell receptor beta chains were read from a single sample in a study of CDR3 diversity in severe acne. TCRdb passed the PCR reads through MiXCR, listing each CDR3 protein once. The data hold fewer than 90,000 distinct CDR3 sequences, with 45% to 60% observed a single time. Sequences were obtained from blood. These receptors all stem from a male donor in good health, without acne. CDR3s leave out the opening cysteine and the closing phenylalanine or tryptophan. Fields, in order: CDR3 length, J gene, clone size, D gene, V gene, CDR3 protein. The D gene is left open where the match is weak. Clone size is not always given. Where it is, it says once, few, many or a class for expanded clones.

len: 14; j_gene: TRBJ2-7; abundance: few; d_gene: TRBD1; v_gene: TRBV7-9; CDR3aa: ASSLVKGQGSYEQY
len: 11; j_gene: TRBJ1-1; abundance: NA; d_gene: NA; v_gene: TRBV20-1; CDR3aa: SARLDGNTEAF
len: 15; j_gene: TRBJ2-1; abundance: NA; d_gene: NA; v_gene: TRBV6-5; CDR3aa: ASKRAPGTLHYNEQF
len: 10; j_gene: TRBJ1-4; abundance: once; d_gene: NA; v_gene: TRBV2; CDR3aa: ASESRSRALF
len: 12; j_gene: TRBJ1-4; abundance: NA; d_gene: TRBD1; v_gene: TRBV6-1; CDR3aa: ASSRTGGNEELF
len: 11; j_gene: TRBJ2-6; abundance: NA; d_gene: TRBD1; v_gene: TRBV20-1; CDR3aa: SASQQGGNVLT
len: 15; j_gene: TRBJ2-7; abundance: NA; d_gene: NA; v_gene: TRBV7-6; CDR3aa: ASSSRGVGKTPYEQY
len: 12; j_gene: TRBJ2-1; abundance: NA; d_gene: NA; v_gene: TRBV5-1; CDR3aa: ASSPGSTYNEQF
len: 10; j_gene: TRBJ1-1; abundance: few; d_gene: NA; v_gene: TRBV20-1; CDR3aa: SARRQGLEAF
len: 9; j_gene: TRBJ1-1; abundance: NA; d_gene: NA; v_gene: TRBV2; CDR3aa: ASSSRVEAF
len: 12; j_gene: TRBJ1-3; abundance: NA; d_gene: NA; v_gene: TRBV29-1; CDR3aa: SVEVSSSGNTIY
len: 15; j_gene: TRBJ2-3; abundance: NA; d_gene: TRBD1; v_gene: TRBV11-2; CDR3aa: ASSLDLGQGPSDTQY
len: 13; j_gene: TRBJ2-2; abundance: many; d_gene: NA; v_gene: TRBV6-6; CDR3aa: ASSYTGGDTGELF
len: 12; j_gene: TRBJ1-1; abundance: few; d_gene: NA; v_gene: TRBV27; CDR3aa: ASSLVSGDTEAF
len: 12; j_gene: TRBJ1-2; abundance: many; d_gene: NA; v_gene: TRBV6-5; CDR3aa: ASRAGSKRGGYT
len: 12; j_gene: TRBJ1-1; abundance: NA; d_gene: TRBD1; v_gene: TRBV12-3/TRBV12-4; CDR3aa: ASSLGTGGEQAF
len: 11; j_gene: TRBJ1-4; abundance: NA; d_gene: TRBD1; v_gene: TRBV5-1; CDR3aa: ASSWTGGEKLF
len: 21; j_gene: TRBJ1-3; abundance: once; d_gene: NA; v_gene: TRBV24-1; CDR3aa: ATLQAVNQPQHFGDGTRLSIY
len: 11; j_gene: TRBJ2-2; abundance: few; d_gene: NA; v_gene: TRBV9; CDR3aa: ASSVEWAGELF
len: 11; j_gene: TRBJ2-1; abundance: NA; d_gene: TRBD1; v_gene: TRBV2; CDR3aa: ASSGQGENEQF
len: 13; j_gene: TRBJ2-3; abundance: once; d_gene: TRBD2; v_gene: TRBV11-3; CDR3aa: ASSPGGGASDTQC
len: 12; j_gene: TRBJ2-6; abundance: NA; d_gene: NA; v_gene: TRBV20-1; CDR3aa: SASGSSGANVLT
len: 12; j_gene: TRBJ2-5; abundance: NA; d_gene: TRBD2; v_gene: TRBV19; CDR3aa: ASSTLAGGSTQY
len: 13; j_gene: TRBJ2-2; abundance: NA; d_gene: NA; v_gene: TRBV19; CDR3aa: ASSTGNANTGELF
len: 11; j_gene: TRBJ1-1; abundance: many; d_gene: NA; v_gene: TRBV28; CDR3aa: ASSFRGSTEAF
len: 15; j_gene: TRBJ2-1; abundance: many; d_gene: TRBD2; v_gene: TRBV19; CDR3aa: ASSIRLADSSYNEQF
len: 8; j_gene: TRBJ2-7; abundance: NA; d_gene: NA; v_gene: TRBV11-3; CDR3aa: ASSPYEQY
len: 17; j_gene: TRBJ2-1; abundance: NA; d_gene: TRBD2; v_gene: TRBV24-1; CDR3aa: ATSDPGLAGVIPHNEQF
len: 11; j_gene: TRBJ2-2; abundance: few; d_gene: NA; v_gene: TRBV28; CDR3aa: ATLTGNTGELF
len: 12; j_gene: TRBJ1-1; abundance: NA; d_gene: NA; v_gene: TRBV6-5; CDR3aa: ASSWRGALGEAF
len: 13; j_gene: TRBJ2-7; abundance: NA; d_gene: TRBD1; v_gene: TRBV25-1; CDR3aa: ASRLGGTGAYEQY
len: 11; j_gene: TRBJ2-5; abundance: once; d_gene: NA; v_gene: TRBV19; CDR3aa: ATQGRGRETQY
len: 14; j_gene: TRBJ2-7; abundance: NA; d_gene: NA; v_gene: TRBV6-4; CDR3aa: ASSDSGSSGANEQY
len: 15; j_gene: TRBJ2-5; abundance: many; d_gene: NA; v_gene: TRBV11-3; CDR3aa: ASSLDARASGWGTQY
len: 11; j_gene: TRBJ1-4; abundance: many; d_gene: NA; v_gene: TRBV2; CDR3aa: ASSFLKNEKLF
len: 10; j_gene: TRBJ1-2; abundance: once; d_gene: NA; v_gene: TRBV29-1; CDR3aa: SLGQKNYGYT
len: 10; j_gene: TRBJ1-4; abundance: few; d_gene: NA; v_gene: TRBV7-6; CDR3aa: ASSLVEGKLF
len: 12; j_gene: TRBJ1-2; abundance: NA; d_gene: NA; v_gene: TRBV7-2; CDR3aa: ASSLGGFGYGYT
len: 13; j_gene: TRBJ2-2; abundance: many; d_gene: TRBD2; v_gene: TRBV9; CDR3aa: ASSVASGSTGELF
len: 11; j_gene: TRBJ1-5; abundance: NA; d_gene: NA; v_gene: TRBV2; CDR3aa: ASSAGSLQPQH
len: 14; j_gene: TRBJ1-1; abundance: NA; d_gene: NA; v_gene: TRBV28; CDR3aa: ASGPRSPGEGTEAF
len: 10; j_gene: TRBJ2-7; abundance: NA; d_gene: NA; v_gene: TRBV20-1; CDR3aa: SASQAAYEQY
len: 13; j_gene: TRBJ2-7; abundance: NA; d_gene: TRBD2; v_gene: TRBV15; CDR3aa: ATSREASGSSEQY
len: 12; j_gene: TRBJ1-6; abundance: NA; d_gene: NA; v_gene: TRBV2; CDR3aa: ASQPSSYNSPLH
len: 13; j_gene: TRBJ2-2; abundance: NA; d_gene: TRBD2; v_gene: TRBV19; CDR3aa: ASSGGDFYTGELF
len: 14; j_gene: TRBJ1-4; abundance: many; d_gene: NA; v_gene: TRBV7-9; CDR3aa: ASSLVVTGGDEKLF
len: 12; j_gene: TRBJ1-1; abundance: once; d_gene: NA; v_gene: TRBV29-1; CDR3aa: SVDVLEQALEAF
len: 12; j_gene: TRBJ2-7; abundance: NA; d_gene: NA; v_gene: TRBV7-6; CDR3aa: ASSLSAGPYEQY
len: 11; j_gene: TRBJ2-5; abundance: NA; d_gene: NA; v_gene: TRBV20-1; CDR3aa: SAGPSEKETQY
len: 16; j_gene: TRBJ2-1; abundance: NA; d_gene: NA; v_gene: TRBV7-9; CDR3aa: ASSLVSRGINGYNEQF
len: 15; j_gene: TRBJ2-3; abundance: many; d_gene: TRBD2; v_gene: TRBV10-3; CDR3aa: AISELGRLAAGDTQY
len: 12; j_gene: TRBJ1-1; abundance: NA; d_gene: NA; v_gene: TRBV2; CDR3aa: ASSGPGMNTEAF
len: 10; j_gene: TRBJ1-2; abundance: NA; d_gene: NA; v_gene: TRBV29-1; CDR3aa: RVDAQSSGYT
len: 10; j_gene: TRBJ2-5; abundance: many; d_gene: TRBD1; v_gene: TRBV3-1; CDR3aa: ASSQRDRQQY
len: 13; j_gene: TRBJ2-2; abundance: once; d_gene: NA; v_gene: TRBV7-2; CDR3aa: ASSFSGTSTGELF
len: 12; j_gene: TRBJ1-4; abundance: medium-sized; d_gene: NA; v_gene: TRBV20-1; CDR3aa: SASETGRNEKLF
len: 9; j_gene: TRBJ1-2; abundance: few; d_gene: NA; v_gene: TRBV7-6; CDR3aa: ASSSLSELS
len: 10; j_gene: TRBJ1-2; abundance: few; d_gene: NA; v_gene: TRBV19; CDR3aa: ASSSSSRGYT
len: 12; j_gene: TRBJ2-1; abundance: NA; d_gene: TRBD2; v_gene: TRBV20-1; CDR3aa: SARAGGPYNEQF